The 22 T cell receptor beta chains reported below all come from one sample, sequenced in a study of cytomegalovirus exposure and HLA in healthy donors. Researchers ran the PCR with 60 Vbeta and 13 Jbeta primers. Sequencing used immunoSEQ multiplex PCR; TCRdb keeps in-frame clones, though not all of them. The table has about 98,000 clones, more than 60% seen once; the top ten hold about 2.5%. The sample taken for sequencing was PBMCs. Receptors were obtained from a man aged 45 to 65 in good health and CMV-seronegative.

The chain has TRBV10-2 and TRBJ2-5; 8 bases are a match to TRBD2. TRBJ2-7 matches the DNA end more closely, so the J call is doubtful. The CDR3 runs to 14 residues. Germline V gives CDR1 WSHSY, CDR2 SAAADI. CDR3 sequence reads: CASSEERGGYEQYF. As DNA, the CDR3 is TGCGCCAGCAGTGAAGAACGGGGGGGATACGAGCAGTACTTC.

The genes are TRBV27 and TRBJ1-3; D remains ambiguous. The CDR3 runs 15 residues. CDR1 is MNHEY, CDR2 SMNVEV, per germline (reference sequence). The V end lost 4 bases, the J end lost 0 bases, and 10 bases lay between the germline ends. CDR3 DNA: TGTGCCAGCAGTTCTAGATGGAGCTCTGGAAACACCATATATTTT. Amino acid sequence: CASSSRWSSGNTIYF.

The CDR3 DNA follows: TGTGCCAGCAGGGGCACAGGGCGAGAAGGTGGCTACACCTTC. Translating gives CASRGTGREGGYTF. The chain links TRBV28 to TRBJ1-2; tentatively, D is TRBD1 (6 bases). The germline V and J ends were trimmed by 6 bases and 7 bases, with 18 bases remaining between them. Germline CDR1 reads MDHEN; CDR2 reads SYDVKM. The CDR3 runs to 14 residues.

This clone was seen a handful of times. The rearrangement uses TRBV10-3 and TRBJ1-1; TRBD1 matches at 9 bases. Unmatched junction bases numbered 6, after V lost 4 bases and J lost 0 bases. This CDR3 is built from 16 residues. Looked up from germline, CDR1 is ENHRY and CDR2 is SYGVKD. The CDR3 protein is CAISGKDRGLNTEAFF. The CDR3 nucleotides are TGTGCCATCAGTGGGAAGGACAGGGGATTGAACACTGAAGCTTTCTTT.

The chain combines TRBV7-6 with TRBJ1-1, with D perhaps matching TRBD1 (6 bases). The CDR3 totals 16 residues. Deletions cut 5 bases from V and 6 bases from J, with 22 bases between. The germline V gene has CDR1 SGHVS and CDR2 FNYEAQ. The CDR3 loop reads CASSLKPGTRVPEAFF. The DNA of the CDR3 is TGTGCCAGCAGCCTAAAACCCGGGACAAGGGTCCCTGAAGCTTTCTTT.

The sample holds one count of this clone. The rearrangement links TRBV4-2 to TRBJ1-1, with 9 bases lining up with TRBD1. Trimming cost V 4 bases and J 0 bases; bases outside gene matches: 6. Germline V lookup: CDR1 LGHNA, CDR2 YNFKEQ. The CDR3 runs to 16 residues. CDR3 sequence (DNA): TGTGCCAGCAGCCGGGGACAGGGACCGATGAACACTGAAGCTTTCTTT. This codes for CASSRGQGPMNTEAFF.

This chain connects TRBV28 to TRBJ2-2; 8 bases match TRBD1. CDR1 is MDHEN, CDR2 SYDVKM, per germline. The CDR3 has 18 residues. The V segment lost 5 bases and the J segment 0 bases; nucleotides outside the gene matches: 11. Written as DNA, the CDR3 is TGTGCCAGCAGTCCCTGGACAGGGTTGAGGACGAACACCGGGGAGCTGTTTTTT. Amino acid sequence: CASSPWTGLRTNTGELFF. The full variable domain, with the rest looked up from reference TRBV28 and TRBJ2-2, is DVKVTQSSRYLVKRTGEKVFLECVQDMDHENMFWYRQDPGLGLRLIYFSYDVKMKEKGDIPEGYSVSREKKERFSLILESASTNQTSMYLCASSPWTGLRTNTGELFFGEGSRLTVL.

The chain has TRBV27 and TRBJ1-1, with 9 bases matching TRBD1. This CDR3 is 14 amino acids long. The V and J ends lost 2 bases and 5 bases, in that order; junction bases with no gene match: 3. Germline CDR1 is MNHEY and CDR2 is SMNVEV (reference sequence). CDR3 sequence: CASSLVTGGTEAFF. In DNA form, the CDR3 reads TGTGCCAGCAGTTTAGTGACAGGGGGAACTGAAGCTTTCTTT.

This clone was seen only a few times. This sequence joins TRBV19 and TRBJ2-5; possibly TRBD1 for D (6 bases). Trimming removed 5 bases at V and 2 bases at J, with 9 bases between. Per germline, CDR1 LNHDA and CDR2 SQIVND (reference sequence). The CDR3 extends over 13 amino acids. CDR3 residues: CASSPRGQETQYF. For the CDR3, the DNA is TGTGCCAGTAGTCCTAGGGGGCAAGAGACCCAGTACTTC.

V usage is TRBV5-6 and J usage is TRBJ1-2; TRBD1 is a possible D gene (5 bases). Trimming pared 4 bases from V and 8 bases from J, leaving 15 bases between. Looked up from germline, CDR1 is SGHDT and CDR2 is YYEEEE. The CDR3 runs 13 residues. The DNA for the CDR3 is TGTGCCAGCAGCGCGGGACCGCGGTTGGGCTACACCTTC. Amino acids: CASSAGPRLGYTF.

The CDR3 DNA sequence: TGTGCCAGCAGCATACTAGCGGGGGGGAGCTACAATGAGCAGTTCTTC. This encodes CASSILAGGSYNEQFF. This sequence joins TRBV5-4 and TRBJ2-1, with 13 nucleotides matching TRBD2. V trimming: 4 bases; J trimming: 3 bases; junction bases outside the gene matches: 4. Germline V gives CDR1 SGHNT, CDR2 YYREEE (reference sequence). The CDR3 has 16 residues.

The chain carries TRBV11-3 and TRBJ2-1; possibly TRBD2 for D (6 bases). Trimming pared 5 bases from V and 6 bases from J, leaving 17 bases between. There are 15 residues in the CDR3. Germline V gene sequence: CDR1 SGHNT, CDR2 YENEEA. CDR3 protein: CASSLYGGSGNEQFF. The CDR3 nucleotides read TGTGCCAGCAGCCTCTATGGGGGGTCTGGCAATGAGCAGTTCTTC.

V and J are TRBV6-1 and TRBJ1-6; 11 nucleotides match TRBD1. Germline assignment: CDR1 MNHNS and CDR2 SASEGT. J lost 10 bases, V lost 4 bases, and 6 bases had no gene match. The CDR3 is made up of 15 amino acids. CDR3 bases: TGTGCCAGCAGTGGACGGGACAGGGGGGTATCACCCCTCCACTTT. Translating it yields CASSGRDRGVSPLHF.

This clone was observed a single time. The chain is built from TRBV5-4 and TRBJ1-4; 8 nucleotides align to TRBD1. The CDR3 spans 14 residues. Germline trimming cut 4 bases from V and 3 bases from J; bases unmatched to any gene: 2. Germline V CDR1 and CDR2: SGHNT, YYREEE (reference sequence). The CDR3 here is CASSQGQANEKLFF. The DNA for the CDR3 is TGTGCCAGCAGCCAGGGACAGGCTAATGAAAAACTGTTTTTT.

The CDR3 loop is CASSLLGATEQYF. The CDR3 DNA reads TGTGCCAGCAGCTTACTGGGGGCCACAGAGCAGTACTTC. The rearrangement uses TRBV7-9 and TRBJ2-5; a possible D gene is TRBD1 (6 bases). Trimming stripped 2 bases from V and 11 bases from J, with 15 bases between. The CDR3 consists of 13 residues. Germline V lookup: CDR1 SEHNR, CDR2 FQNEAQ (reference sequence).

The chain has TRBV6-1 and TRBJ1-5, with TRBD1 as a possible D gene (5 bases). Per germline, CDR1 MNHNS and CDR2 SASEGT. Trimming pared 2 bases from V and 6 bases from J, leaving 14 bases between. This CDR3 has 15 residues. The CDR3 DNA reads TGTGCCAGCAGTGAATTAGGGGCGATGGGTCAGCCCCAGCATTTT. The encoded protein is CASSELGAMGQPQHF.

V gene TRBV27 combines with J gene TRBJ1-1; 12 positions match TRBD1. The CDR3 length is 15 residues. The V and J ends lost 6 bases and 0 bases, in that order; junction bases with no gene match: 2. Germline V gene data show CDR1 as MNHEY and CDR2 as SMNVEV (reference sequence). The CDR3 nucleotides are TGTGCCAGCAGGGGACAGGGGGCCTTGAACACTGAAGCTTTCTTT. Protein sequence: CASRGQGALNTEAFF.

The chain employs TRBV18 and TRBJ1-4, with TRBD1 matching over 9 bases. This CDR3 has 16 amino acids. Losses at the gene ends were 1 base for V and 8 bases for J; bases not matched to a gene: 8. Germline V CDR1 and CDR2: KGHSH, LQKENI. The CDR3 nucleotides read TGTGCCAGCTCACCACGTTTCGACAGGGGGAGGGAAAAACTGTTTTTT. It translates to CASSPRFDRGREKLFF.

The chain uses TRBV27 and TRBJ1-4; D not certain. CDR1 MNHEY and CDR2 SMNVEV come from the germline V gene (reference sequence). Trimming removed 0 bases from V and 4 bases from J, with 12 bases in between. The CDR3 consists of 16 residues. CDR3 sequence (DNA): TGTGCCAGCAGTTTATCACGCGGCCAGATTAATGAAAAACTGTTTTTT. Protein product: CASSLSRGQINEKLFF.

The chain recombines TRBV7-3 with TRBJ2-7; TRBD2 matches at 7 bases. This CDR3 is built from 14 residues. Per germline, CDR1 SGHTA and CDR2 FQGTGA. After removal of 2 bases from V and 0 bases from J, the junction contained 1 base not matched to a gene. The CDR3 DNA is TGTGCCAGCAGCTTAGGCGGGGGCTCCTACGAGCAGTACTTC. It specifies CASSLGGGSYEQYF.

The chain is built from TRBV9 and TRBJ1-3; D gene ambiguous. Germline loops: CDR1 SGDLS, CDR2 YYNGEE. The CDR3 extends over 15 amino acids. V lost 4 bases and J lost 3, with 14 bases in between. CDR3 residues: CASSPRPGSGNTIYF. In DNA form, the CDR3 reads TGTGCCAGCAGCCCACGGCCCGGGAGTGGAAACACCATATATTTT. Filled out from reference TRBV9 and TRBJ1-3, the complete variable domain reads DSGVTQTPKHLITATGQRVTLRCSPRSGDLSVYWYQQSLDQGLQFLIQYYNGEERAKGNILERFSAQQFPDLHSELNLSSLELGDSALYFCASSPRPGSGNTIYFGEGSWLTVV.

The gene calls are TRBV5-1 and TRBJ2-5, with 8 bases identical to TRBD1. The ends lost 9 bases at V and 5 bases at J; junction bases unmatched: 9. The CDR3 loop spans 13 amino acids. Germline values: CDR1 SGHRS, CDR2 YFSETQ. CDR3 nucleotides: TGCGCCACCGCGACAGGGGCGGAGGAGACCCAGTACTTC. Protein product: CATATGAEETQYF.